This TCR beta chain was obtained from a study of blood T cell repertoires in COVID-19. Overall study context: Samples representing acute and convalescent COVID-19 were sourced from the United States, Italy and Spain.

The protocol was immunoSEQ multiplex PCR, while the TCRdb copy is restricted to in-frame clones and leaves out a portion. The sample carries about 340,000 clones, around nine tenths recorded once. V was cut by 4 bases and J by 2 bases, with 16 bases left in between. Germline V gene data show CDR1 as SGDLS and CDR2 as YYNGEE. The CDR3 extends over 15 amino acids. This sequence originates from a woman in her 70s with COVID-19, enrolled during active disease. What was sequenced was peripheral blood. This rearrangement joins TRBV9 to TRBJ2-7; possibly TRBD1 for D (6 bases). CDR3 in amino acids: CASSPGNRATYEQYF. The CDR3 DNA sequence: TGTGCCAGCAGCCCCGGGAACAGGGCCACCTACGAGCAGTACTTC.